The rows below give T cell receptor beta chains drawn from one sample of a study of PD-1 blockade in classical Hodgkin lymphoma. Profiled with immunoSEQ multiplex PCR; TCRdb holds only in-frame clones, not every one. The sample consists of roughly 50,000 clones, approximately 89% of them appearing once. Sequencing used peripheral blood mononuclear cells (PBMCs), obtained before the fourth cycle of nivolumab. Receptors were obtained from a human donor with classical Hodgkin lymphoma. Each CDR3 is given with its conserved first and last residue. Each record gives: CDR3 DNA, CDR3 protein, D gene, clone size, J gene, V gene. D genes are given only for firm matches. Part of the rows lack a size; the others show once, few, many or a class for expanded clones.

DNA: TGTGCCAGCAGCGTAGCTCTGGGACAGGGAGACAATGAGCAGTTCTTC
CDR3: CASSVALGQGDNEQFF
D: TRBD1
size: .
J: TRBJ2-1
V: TRBV9

DNA: TGTGCCAGCAGCTGGGGGAGCGGAGGTGACACTGAAGCTTTCTTT
CDR3: CASSWGSGGDTEAFF
D: .
size: .
J: TRBJ1-1
V: TRBV5-6

DNA: TGCGCCAGCAGCATGAGGACAGGGGGAAGTTCACCCCTCCACTTT
CDR3: CASSMRTGGSSPLHF
D: TRBD1
size: .
J: TRBJ1-6
V: TRBV5-1

DNA: TGCGCCAGCAGCCAAGCTTATTACACAGATACGCAGTATTTT
CDR3: CASSQAYYTDTQYF
D: .
size: .
J: TRBJ2-3
V: TRBV4-3

DNA: TGTGCCAGCAGCCAAGATCCGGAGGGACCCTATGGCTACACCTTC
CDR3: CASSQDPEGPYGYTF
D: .
size: once
J: TRBJ1-2
V: TRBV4-2

DNA: TGTGCCAGCAGCTACGACAGGGGTGAAGCTTTCTTT
CDR3: CASSYDRGEAFF
D: TRBD1
size: .
J: TRBJ1-1
V: TRBV11-1

DNA: TGTGCCAGCAGTGAAGCGCGACAGGGCTACGAGCAGTACTTC
CDR3: CASSEARQGYEQYF
D: TRBD1
size: .
J: TRBJ2-7
V: TRBV6-1

DNA: TGTGCCAGTAGTATTGGGACAGGGGAGCACTACGAGCAGTACTTC
CDR3: CASSIGTGEHYEQYF
D: TRBD1
size: .
J: TRBJ2-7
V: TRBV19

DNA: TGCGCCAGCAGCTGGACAGTTAATGAAAAACTGTTTTTT
CDR3: CASSWTVNEKLFF
D: .
size: .
J: TRBJ1-4
V: TRBV5-1

DNA: TGTGCCAGTAGTGCTTGGACAGAGTGGAACACCGGGGAGCTGTTTTTT
CDR3: CASSAWTEWNTGELFF
D: .
size: few
J: TRBJ2-2
V: TRBV19

DNA: TGTGCCAGCAGTTTTTACGCTTCCTCGCCGGGACAGGGAGAAGAAAAACTGTTTTTT
CDR3: CASSFYASSPGQGEEKLFF
D: TRBD1
size: once
J: TRBJ1-4
V: TRBV28

DNA: TGCGCCAGCAGCAACCTGACAGTCCCTGCGACCTACGAGCAGTACTTC
CDR3: CASSNLTVPATYEQYF
D: .
size: .
J: TRBJ2-7
V: TRBV5-1

DNA: TGTGCCAGCAGCAAAGCCGGGACAGGGAACACTGAAGCTTTCTTT
CDR3: CASSKAGTGNTEAFF
D: .
size: .
J: TRBJ1-1
V: TRBV21-1

DNA: TGTGCCAGCTCACTCGGGACTAGCGGGGGTTTCAATGAGCAGTTCTTC
CDR3: CASSLGTSGGFNEQFF
D: TRBD2
size: .
J: TRBJ2-1
V: TRBV18

DNA: TGTGCCAGCAGCGGACGGTCCAACTATGGCTACACCTTC
CDR3: CASSGRSNYGYTF
D: .
size: .
J: TRBJ1-2
V: TRBV5-4

DNA: TGCGCCAGCAGTGAGCTTCCGCCTCTGGACAGGGGGGGGTACAATGAGCAGTTCTTC
CDR3: CASSELPPLDRGGYNEQFF
D: TRBD1
size: .
J: TRBJ2-1
V: TRBV10-1

DNA: TGTGCCAGCAGAACAGGGGTTGGGTCATACGAGCAGTACTTC
CDR3: CASRTGVGSYEQYF
D: TRBD1
size: medium-sized
J: TRBJ2-7
V: TRBV2